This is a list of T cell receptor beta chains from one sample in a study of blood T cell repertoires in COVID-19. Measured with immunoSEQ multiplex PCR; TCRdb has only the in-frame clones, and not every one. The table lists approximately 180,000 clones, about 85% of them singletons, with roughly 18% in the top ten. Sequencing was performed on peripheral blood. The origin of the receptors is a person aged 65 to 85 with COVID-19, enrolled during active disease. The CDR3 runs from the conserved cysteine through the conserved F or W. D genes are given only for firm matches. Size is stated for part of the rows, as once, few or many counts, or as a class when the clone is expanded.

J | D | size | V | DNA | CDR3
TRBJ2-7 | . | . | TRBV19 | TGTGCCAGTAGTATTACAGCAACCAACTACGAGCAGTACTTC | CASSITATNYEQYF
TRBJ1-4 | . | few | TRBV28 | TGTGCCAGCAGTTTGGGCAGGGTGGAGGAAAAACTGTTTTTT | CASSLGRVEEKLFF
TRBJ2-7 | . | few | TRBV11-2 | TGTGCCAGCAGCTCCTGGGCGGGGGAGCAGTACTTC | CASSSWAGEQYF
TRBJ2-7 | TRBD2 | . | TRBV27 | TGTGCCAGCAGTTTCAGCGGGGGGCCCTACGAGCAGTACTTC | CASSFSGGPYEQYF
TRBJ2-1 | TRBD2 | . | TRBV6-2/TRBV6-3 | TGTGCCAGCAGTCCAGGCGGGGGCTACAATGAGCAGTTCTTC | CASSPGGGYNEQFF
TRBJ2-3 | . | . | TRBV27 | TGTGCCAGCACCCCTTCCTATCCCACAGATACGCAGTATTTT | CASTPSYPTDTQYF
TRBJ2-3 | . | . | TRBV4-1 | TGCGCCAGCAGCCTGGCAGCGCCAAGCACAGATACGCAGTATTTT | CASSLAAPSTDTQYF
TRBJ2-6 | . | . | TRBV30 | TGTGCCTGGGCCCCAGGGGTGGCGGTCAACGTCCTGACTTTC | CAWAPGVAVNVLTF
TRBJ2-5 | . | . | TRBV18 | TGTGCCAGCTCACCACCGTCCCGCAGCCAAGAGACCCAGTACTTC | CASSPPSRSQETQYF
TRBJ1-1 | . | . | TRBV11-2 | TGTGCCAGCAGCTTAGGTCCAAAGAACACTGAAGCTTTCTTT | CASSLGPKNTEAFF
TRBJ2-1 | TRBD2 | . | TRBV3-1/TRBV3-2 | TGTGCCAGCAGCCAACCTAGCGGGAAGATGGCACGCAATGAGCAGTTCTTC | CASSQPSGKMARNEQFF
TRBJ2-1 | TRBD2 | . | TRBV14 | TGTGCCAGCAGCCAAGATGCGGCGGGAGGGCCCGGCAACAATGAGCAGTTCTTC | CASSQDAAGGPGNNEQFF
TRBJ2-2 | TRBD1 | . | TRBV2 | TGTGCCAGCAGTGCCGGACAGGGGGTCTCCGGGGAGCTGTTTTTT | CASSAGQGVSGELFF
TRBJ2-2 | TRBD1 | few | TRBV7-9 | TGTGCCAGCAGCTTAGATAAACAGGGGACCGGGGAGCTGTTTTTT | CASSLDKQGTGELFF
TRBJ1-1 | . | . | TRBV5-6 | TGTGCCAGCAGCTTTAGTTTCGCGTCCAACACTGAAGCTTTCTTT | CASSFSFASNTEAFF
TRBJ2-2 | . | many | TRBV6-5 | TGTGCCAGCGGACTTTACACCGGGGAGCTGTTTTTT | CASGLYTGELFF
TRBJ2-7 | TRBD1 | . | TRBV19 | TGTGCCAGTAGTACCTCCAGGGGGGAGCAGTACTTC | CASSTSRGEQYF
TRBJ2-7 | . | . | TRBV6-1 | TGTGCCAGCAGTTTAGGAGGGTACGAGCAGTACTTC | CASSLGGYEQYF
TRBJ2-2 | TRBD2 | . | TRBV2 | TGTGCCAGCAGTGGACTAGCGGGAGCCACCGGGGAGCTGTTTTTT | CASSGLAGATGELFF
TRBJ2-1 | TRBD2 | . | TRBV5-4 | TGTGCCAGCAGCTTGCGGGCGGGAGGGAACAATGAGCAGTTCTTC | CASSLRAGGNNEQFF
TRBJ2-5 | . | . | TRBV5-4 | TGTGCCAGCAGCTTGCCCGGCGAGGGGGCCCAGTACTTC | CASSLPGEGAQYF
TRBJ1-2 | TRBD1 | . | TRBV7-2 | TGTGCCAGCAGCGAGGACAGGTCGTTTGGCTACACCTTC | CASSEDRSFGYTF
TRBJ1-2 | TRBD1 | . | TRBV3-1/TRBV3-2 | TGTGCCAGCAGCGACCCGGACAGGGTCGGTGGCTACACCTTC | CASSDPDRVGGYTF
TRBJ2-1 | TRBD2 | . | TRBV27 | TGTGCCAGCAGTTCCATTAGCGGGGGGGCTTACAATGAGCAGTTCTTC | CASSSISGGAYNEQFF
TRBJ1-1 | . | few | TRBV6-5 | TGTGCCAGCAGACAGGGTGAGTCGACTGAAGCTTTCTTT | CASRQGESTEAFF
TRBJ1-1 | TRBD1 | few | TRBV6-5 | TGTGCCAGCAGTTCCCCACGGCAGGGGGCTGAAGCTTTCTTT | CASSSPRQGAEAFF
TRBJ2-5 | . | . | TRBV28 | TGTGCCAGCAGTTTATTAACTAGCTCGGGCGGGACCCAGTACTTC | CASSLLTSSGGTQYF
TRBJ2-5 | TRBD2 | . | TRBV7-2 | TGTGCCAGCAGCTTAAGGCGGGAGCGGGAGACCCAGTACTTC | CASSLRRERETQYF
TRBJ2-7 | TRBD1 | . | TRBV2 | TGTGCCAGCAGTGACGCGGACAGGGGGCTTAACGAGCAGTACTTC | CASSDADRGLNEQYF
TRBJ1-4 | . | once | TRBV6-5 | TGTGCCAGCAGTTACAGTAGGGGTTTGGAAAAACTGTTTTTT | CASSYSRGLEKLFF
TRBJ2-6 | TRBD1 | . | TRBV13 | TGTGCCAGCAGCCCCCGGGACAGCTTAAGCTCTGGGGCCAACGTCCTGACTTTC | CASSPRDSLSSGANVLTF
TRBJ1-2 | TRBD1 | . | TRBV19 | TGTGCCAGTAGTAATCTCGACAGGGTTCATGGCTACACCTTC | CASSNLDRVHGYTF
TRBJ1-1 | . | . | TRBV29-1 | TGCAGCGCCACGGGGACTTTGGGCACTGAAGCTTTCTTT | CSATGTLGTEAFF
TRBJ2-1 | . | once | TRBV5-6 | TGTGCCAGCAGCTTGGTCACTAAAAACAATGAGCAGTTCTTC | CASSLVTKNNEQFF
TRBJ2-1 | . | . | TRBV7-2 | TGTGCCAGCAGCTTAGGTCTGGTAGAGGGCAGGGGCTCCTACAATGAGCAGTTCTTC | CASSLGLVEGRGSYNEQFF
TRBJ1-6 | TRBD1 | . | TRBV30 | TGTGCCTGGAGTGAGGGACAGCTCAATTCACCCCTCCACTTT | CAWSEGQLNSPLHF
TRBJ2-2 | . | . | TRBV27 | TGTGCCAGCAGTTTATGGCCTAGCTGCGCGGGAAAAACCGGGGAGCTGTTTTTT | CASSLWPSCAGKTGELFF
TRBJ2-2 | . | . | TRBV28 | TGTGCCAGCAGCCCCCCAGCGGCACCGAACACCGGGGAGCTGTTTTTT | CASSPPAAPNTGELFF
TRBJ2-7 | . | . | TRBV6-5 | TGTGCCAGCAGTTACGATCTGAGGGCCTACGAGCAGTACTTC | CASSYDLRAYEQYF
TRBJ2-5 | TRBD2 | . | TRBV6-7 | TGTGCCAGCAGTCCACGGGGGAACGGGGGGGCCTTGGAGACCCAGTACTTC | CASSPRGNGGALETQYF
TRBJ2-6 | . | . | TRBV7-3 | TGTGCCAGCAGCTTAAGTCCGGTCTCAGGGGCCAACGTCCTGACTTTC | CASSLSPVSGANVLTF
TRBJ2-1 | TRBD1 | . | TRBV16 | TGTGCCAGCAGCCCTTCTGGGGACAGGTACAATGAGCAGTTCTTC | CASSPSGDRYNEQFF
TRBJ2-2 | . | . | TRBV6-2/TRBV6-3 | TGTGCCAGCAGTTACTCGCCCTCACTCCGCGGGGAGCTGTTTTTT | CASSYSPSLRGELFF
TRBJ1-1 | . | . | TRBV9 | TGTGCCAGCAGCCCCCGGTTATTCGTCACTGAAGCTTTCTTT | CASSPRLFVTEAFF
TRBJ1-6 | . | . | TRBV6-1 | TGTGCCAGCAGTGAATCAGTAGGGGGAGCAGGAAGGCCCCTCCACTTT | CASSESVGGAGRPLHF
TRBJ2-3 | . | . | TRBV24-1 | TGTGCCACCAGGGCCGGGTCAGATACGCAGTATTTT | CATRAGSDTQYF
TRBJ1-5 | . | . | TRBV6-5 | TGTGCCAGCGAGGGAGGGAACAATCAGCCCCAGCATTTT | CASEGGNNQPQHF
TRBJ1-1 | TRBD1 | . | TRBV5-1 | TGCGCCAGCAGCGTGACAGGGAGAGTGAACACTGAAGCTTTCTTT | CASSVTGRVNTEAFF
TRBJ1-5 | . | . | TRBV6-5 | TGTGCCAGCAGAGCCGGGACACTAAGCAATCAGCCCCAGCATTTT | CASRAGTLSNQPQHF
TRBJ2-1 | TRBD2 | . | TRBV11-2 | TGTGCCAGCAGCCCCCTCCGACTAGCGGGAGGTGAGCAGTTCTTC | CASSPLRLAGGEQFF
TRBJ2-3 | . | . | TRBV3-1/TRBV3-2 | TGTGCCAGCAGCCCTCCGGGATCTGCCACAGATACGCAGTATTTT | CASSPPGSATDTQYF
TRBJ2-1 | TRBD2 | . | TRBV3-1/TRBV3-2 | TGTGCCAGCAGCCAAGGGTCGGGAGGGTATTACAATGAGCAGTTCTTC | CASSQGSGGYYNEQFF
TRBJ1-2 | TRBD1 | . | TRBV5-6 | TGTGCCAGCAGCTTTTGGGACAGGGGGCTTGGTGGCTACACCTTC | CASSFWDRGLGGYTF
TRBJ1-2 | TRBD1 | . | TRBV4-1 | TGCGCCAGCATCATTTCCGAGGGGGCCGAATATGGCTACACCTTC | CASIISEGAEYGYTF
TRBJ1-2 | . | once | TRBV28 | TGTGCCAGCAGCTCCGTGACGGGGTTTGGCTACACCTTC | CASSSVTGFGYTF
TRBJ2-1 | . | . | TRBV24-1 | TGTGCCACCAGTCAGTTTCCCAATGAGCAGTTCTTC | CATSQFPNEQFF
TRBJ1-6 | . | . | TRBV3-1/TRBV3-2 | TGTGCCAGCAGCCTCCCTGGGTCCAGGTCACCCCTCCACTTT | CASSLPGSRSPLHF